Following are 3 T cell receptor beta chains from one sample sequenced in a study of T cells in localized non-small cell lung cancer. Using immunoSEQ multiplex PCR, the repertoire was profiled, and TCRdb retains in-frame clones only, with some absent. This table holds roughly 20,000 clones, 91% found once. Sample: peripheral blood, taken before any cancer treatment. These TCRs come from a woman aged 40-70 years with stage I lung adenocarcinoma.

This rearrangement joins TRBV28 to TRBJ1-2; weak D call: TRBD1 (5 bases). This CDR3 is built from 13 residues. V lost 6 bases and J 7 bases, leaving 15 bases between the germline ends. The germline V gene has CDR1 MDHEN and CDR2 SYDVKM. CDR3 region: CASRGVGQLGYTF. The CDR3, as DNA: TGTGCCAGCAGGGGGGTGGGGCAGCTTGGCTACACCTTC.

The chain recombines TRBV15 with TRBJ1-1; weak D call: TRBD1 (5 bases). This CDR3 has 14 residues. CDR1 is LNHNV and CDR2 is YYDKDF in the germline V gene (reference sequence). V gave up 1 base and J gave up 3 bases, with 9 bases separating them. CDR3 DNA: TGTGCCACCAGCAGAGCCGACAGCTACACTGAAGCTTTCTTT. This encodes CATSRADSYTEAFF.

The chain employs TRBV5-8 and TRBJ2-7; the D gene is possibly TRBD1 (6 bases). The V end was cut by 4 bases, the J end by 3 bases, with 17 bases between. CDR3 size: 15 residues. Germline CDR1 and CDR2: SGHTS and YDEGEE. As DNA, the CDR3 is TGTGCCAGCAGCCGAGGACCGGACAGTTACTACGAGCAGTACTTC. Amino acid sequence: CASSRGPDSYYEQYF.